Below, 2 T cell receptor beta chains from the same sample are listed, as sequenced in a study of blood T cell repertoires in COVID-19. Sequenced by immunoSEQ multiplex PCR; TCRdb stores in-frame clones only, minus some. Of approximately 290,000 clones listed, approximately 89% are singletons. Sequencing was done on a sample of peripheral blood. All receptors derive from a woman aged 55-69 years with acute or convalescent COVID-19.

This chain connects TRBV20-1 to TRBJ1-1; D not resolved. CDR3 size: 10 residues. V was clipped by 6 bases and J by 6 bases, with 8 bases between them. From germline, CDR1 is DFQATT and CDR2 SNEGSKA (reference sequence). The CDR3 loop reads CSARRSEAFF. DNA of the CDR3: TGCAGTGCCCGGCGGTCTGAAGCTTTCTTT.

This rearrangement joins TRBV6-2 or TRBV6-3 to TRBJ2-7, with 9 bases matching TRBD1. From germline, CDR1 is MNHEY and CDR2 SVGEGT. CDR3 length: 15 residues. With V trimmed by 0 bases and J by 3 bases, 3 bases remained unmatched. DNA of the CDR3: TGTGCCAGCAGTTACTCGATGGACAGGGGCTACGAGCAGTACTTC. Residues: CASSYSMDRGYEQYF.